What follows is one T cell receptor beta chain and its context. The sample belongs to a study of T cell responses to AZD1222 COVID-19 vaccine. Method: immunoSEQ multiplex PCR; TCRdb's copy keeps in-frame clones and lacks some. The sample contains 55,000 to 65,000 clones, 85% of which appear only once. The sequences come from peripheral blood, collected on day 0 of AZD1222 vaccination. The TCR was taken from an adult in good health.

Here the CDR3 reads CASSADGFPYEQYF. For the CDR3, the DNA is TGTGCCAGCAGCGCGGACGGATTTCCCTACGAGCAGTACTTC. J is TRBJ2-7 and V is TRBV11-2, with D unresolved. The CDR3 spans 14 residues. The ends were cut back, 5 bases at V and 2 bases at J, with 13 bases in the middle. Germline V gene data show CDR1 as SGHAT and CDR2 as FQNNGV.